A single sample gave rise to the 25 T cell receptor beta chains below, sequenced in a study of blood T cell repertoires in COVID-19. Assay used: immunoSEQ multiplex PCR; TCRdb lists only in-frame clones, some missing. The table shows 300,000 to 500,000 clones, with approximately 87% occurring only once. The sample comprised PBMCs or T cells enriched from blood (not recorded which). The source is a woman aged 30 to 39 with acute COVID-19.

The V and J genes are TRBV3-1 (or the pseudogene TRBV3-2) and TRBJ1-2, with D tentatively TRBD1 (5 bases). This CDR3 spans 11 amino acids. V was clipped by 2 bases and J by 14 bases, with 12 bases between them. Germline CDR1 LGHDT, CDR2 YNNKEL (reference sequence). Here the CDR3 reads CASSQLTATTF. The CDR3, as DNA: TGTGCCAGCAGCCAACTGACAGCGACAACCTTC.

The CDR3 reads CASSQVGDRPKGGYTF. CDR3 coding DNA: TGCGCCAGCAGCCAAGTGGGCGACAGGCCTAAAGGGGGCTACACCTTC. V gene TRBV4-3 combines with J gene TRBJ1-2, with D perhaps matching TRBD1 (6 bases). Germline lookup yields CDR1 LGHNA and CDR2 YSLEER. The CDR3 spans 16 residues. Trimming pared 1 base from V and 8 bases from J, leaving 20 bases between.

V usage is TRBV4-1 and J usage is TRBJ2-7, with 8 bases matching TRBD1. Losses at the gene ends were 3 bases for V and 2 bases for J; bases not matched to a gene: 9. Germline V lookup: CDR1 MGHRA, CDR2 YSYEKL. This CDR3 comprises 16 residues. The CDR3 coding sequence is TGCGCCAGCAGCCAGCCTGCGGGACAGGTTCCCTACGAGCAGTACTTC. Its translation is CASSQPAGQVPYEQYF.

This chain links TRBV2 with TRBJ2-3; 10 bases fit TRBD2. The CDR3 is made up of 17 amino acids. Losses at the gene ends were 8 bases for V and 3 bases for J; bases not matched to a gene: 14. Germline lookup yields CDR1 SNHLY and CDR2 FYNNEI. The CDR3: CASYPLLASGGTDTQYF. The CDR3 nucleotides are TGTGCCAGCTATCCGCTCCTTGCTAGCGGGGGAACAGATACGCAGTATTTT.

The chain carries TRBV4-1 and TRBJ1-2; D may be TRBD1 (6 bases). Looked up from germline, CDR1 is MGHRA and CDR2 is YSYEKL. The CDR3 length is 15 residues. The V and J ends lost 0 bases and 6 bases respectively, with 14 bases between them. CDR3 in DNA: TGCGCCAGCAGCCAAGAGGCGAACAGGGTTAATGGCTACACCTTC. Translated, it gives CASSQEANRVNGYTF.

This clone was picked up one time. This chain joins TRBV2 and TRBJ2-6, with D unclear. The CDR3 totals 17 residues. Per germline, CDR1 SNHLY and CDR2 FYNNEI. With 7 bases removed from V and 3 bases from J, the gap between germline ends came to 19 bases. Here the CDR3 reads CASKIIPVPGGANVLTF. CDR3 in DNA: TGTGCCAGCAAAATTATTCCGGTTCCGGGTGGGGCCAACGTCCTGACTTTC.

This chain uses TRBV27 with TRBJ2-7; weak D call: TRBD1 (7 bases). The germline V gene has CDR1 MNHEY and CDR2 SMNVEV (reference sequence). V was trimmed by 5 bases and J by 3 bases, leaving 29 bases between them. CDR3 length: 19 residues. The CDR3 reads CASSPVYSGQAPRFYEQYF. In DNA, the CDR3 is TGTGCCAGCAGTCCGGTATATAGCGGACAGGCCCCAAGGTTCTACGAGCAGTACTTC.

The rearrangement uses TRBV7-9 and TRBJ2-6; D is perhaps TRBD1 (6 bases). The CDR3 runs to 16 residues. The ends were cut back, 5 bases at V and 12 bases at J, with 23 bases in the middle. Germline CDR1 is SEHNR and CDR2 is FQNEAQ (reference sequence). The CDR3 DNA is TGTGCCAGCAGCCCCTCGTTGCGACCCATGACAGGCGTCCTGACTTTC. It specifies CASSPSLRPMTGVLTF.

The chain couples TRBV29-1 to TRBJ1-2, with D possibly being TRBD1 (5 bases). The length of the CDR3 is 12 residues. V lost 7 bases, J lost 4 bases, and 13 bases lay in between. Germline assignment: CDR1 SQVTM and CDR2 ANQGSEA. The CDR3 loop reads CSATAGGYGYTF. As DNA, the CDR3 is TGCAGCGCCACGGCGGGGGGCTATGGCTACACCTTC.

In DNA form, the CDR3 reads TGTGCCAGCATCCAATCGGGACAGGGAAGCTCCTACGAGCAGTACTTC. Its protein is CASIQSGQGSSYEQYF. The chain recombines TRBV6-4 with TRBJ2-7; TRBD1 aligns across 9 bases. V gave up 7 bases and J gave up 0 bases; unmatched junction bases: 10. The germline V gene has CDR1 MRHNA and CDR2 SNTAGT. The CDR3 consists of 16 residues.

V gene TRBV30 combines with J gene TRBJ2-3; TRBD2 agrees at 10 bases. The J segment lost 5 bases and the V segment lost 2 bases, leaving 7 bases of the junction unmatched. Germline V lookup: CDR1 GTSNPN, CDR2 SVGIG (reference sequence). This CDR3 comprises 15 residues. For the CDR3, the DNA is TGTGCCTGGAGTAGAGCGGGGGGGCGTCAAGATACGCAGTATTTT. As protein: CAWSRAGGRQDTQYF. Drawing the rest from reference TRBV30 and TRBJ2-3, the complete variable domain is SQTIHQWPATLVQPVGSPLSLECTVEGTSNPNLYWYRQAAGRGLQLLFYSVGIGQISSEVPQNLSASRPQDRQFILSSKKLLLSDSGFYLCAWSRAGGRQDTQYFGPGTRLTVL.

J is TRBJ2-7 and V is TRBV30; 7 bases fit TRBD2. Looked up from germline, CDR1 is GTSNPN and CDR2 is SVGIG (reference sequence). J gave up 3 bases and V 4 bases, and 6 bases lay outside the gene matches. This CDR3 is 13 amino acids long. The CDR3: CAWTRRGVYEQYF. The CDR3 DNA follows: TGTGCCTGGACCCGCCGGGGGGTCTACGAGCAGTACTTC.

This chain uses TRBV3-1 (or the pseudogene TRBV3-2) with TRBJ1-1, with TRBD1 matching 8 bases. V lost 3 bases and J lost 1; bases outside the gene matches: 10. The CDR3 totals 17 residues. Looked up from germline, CDR1 is LGHDT and CDR2 is YNNKEL (reference sequence). CDR3 DNA sequence: TGTGCCAGCAGCCACGAAAGGACAGGGCCCCGGAACACTGAAGCTTTCTTT. Its protein product is CASSHERTGPRNTEAFF.

The chain employs TRBV19 and TRBJ1-3; D uncertain. Germline V gene lookup returns CDR1 LNHDA and CDR2 SQIVND (reference sequence). The V and J ends lost 5 bases and 4 bases respectively, with 18 bases between them. The CDR3 contains 16 residues. Written as DNA, the CDR3 is TGTGCCAGTAGTGCCGGAGTAAAAGGTTTCGGAAACACCATATATTTT. Translation: CASSAGVKGFGNTIYF.

The chain joins TRBV19 to TRBJ1-6, with unresolved D. The CDR3 has 14 residues. The V gene's germline CDR1 is LNHDA and CDR2 SQIVND (reference sequence). V lost 6 bases to trimming and J lost 3 bases, with 9 bases between them. Here the CDR3 DNA reads TGTGCCAGTAGCCGTGCAGACTATAATTCACCCCTCCACTTT. Translating gives CASSRADYNSPLHF.

The J gene is TRBJ2-7, the V gene TRBV24-1; D not resolved. Trimming shortened V by 2 bases and J by 9 bases, and 13 bases separated the two germline ends. Germline values: CDR1 KGHDR, CDR2 SFDVKD. The CDR3 is 13 amino acids. CDR3 region: CATSDSLLAVQYF. The CDR3, as DNA: TGTGCCACCAGTGATTCCCTTCTGGCCGTGCAGTACTTC.

This chain connects TRBV27 to TRBJ1-2; 7 nucleotides match TRBD1. The V gene end was trimmed by 4 bases and the J gene end by 4 bases; junction bases not matched to a gene: 9. The CDR3 spans 15 residues. CDR1 is MNHEY, CDR2 SMNVEV, per germline (reference sequence). The CDR3 DNA sequence: TGTGCCAGCAGTTGGAGGGCAGGGGGACCCTATGGCTACACCTTC. Translating it yields CASSWRAGGPYGYTF.

In nucleotides, the CDR3 is TGCGCCAGCACTAGCGGGGGGGCCAATGAGCAGTTCTTC. Its translation is CASTSGGANEQFF. The genes are TRBV10-1 and TRBJ2-1, with TRBD2 matching 12 bases. V lost 7 bases and J lost 6; bases outside the gene matches: 1. This CDR3 comprises 13 residues. The germline gives CDR1 WNHNN, CDR2 SYGVQD (reference sequence).

About this clone: At the DNA level, this CDR3 is encoded by other sequences in the same sample as well. V is TRBV6-5 and J is TRBJ2-1; TRBD2 matches at 10 bases. The germline V gene has CDR1 MNHEY and CDR2 SVGAGI. This CDR3 is 14 amino acids long. The V and J ends lost 4 bases and 5 bases, in that order; junction bases with no gene match: 2. CDR3 amino acids: CASSLAGGNNEQFF. The DNA for the CDR3 is TGTGCCAGCAGTTTAGCGGGGGGTAACAATGAGCAGTTCTTC.

J is TRBJ1-1 and V is TRBV30; 10 bases are shared with TRBD1. CDR1 is GTSNPN and CDR2 is SVGIG in the germline V gene (reference sequence). The CDR3 totals 12 residues. The ends lost 8 bases at V and 7 bases at J; junction bases unmatched: 7. The CDR3 region is CANLDRGFEAFF. The CDR3 coding sequence is TGTGCCAATTTGGACAGGGGGTTTGAAGCTTTCTTT.

The chain couples TRBV3-1 (or the pseudogene TRBV3-2) to TRBJ1-2; no definite D call. Germline values: CDR1 LGHDT, CDR2 YNNKEL (reference sequence). The ends were cut back, 1 base at V and 2 bases at J, with 2 bases in the middle. The length of the CDR3 is 12 residues. CDR3: CASSQVNYGYTF. In nucleotides, the CDR3 is TGTGCCAGCAGCCAAGTAAACTATGGCTACACCTTC.

The rearrangement uses TRBV7-9 and TRBJ2-3; TRBD1 aligns across 10 bases. The germline V gene encodes CDR1 SEHNR and CDR2 FQNEAQ (reference sequence). The CDR3 loop spans 14 amino acids. V trimming: 4 bases; J trimming: 8 bases; junction bases outside the gene matches: 6. CDR3 coding DNA: TGTGCCAGCAGCTCCGGGACAGGGGTAATTACGCAGTATTTT. Amino acids: CASSSGTGVITQYF. The entire variable domain, with the rest obtained from reference TRBV7-9 and TRBJ2-3, is as follows: DTGVSQNPRHKITKRGQNVTFRCDPISEHNRLYWYRQTLGQGPEFLTYFQNEAQLEKSRLLSDRFSAERPKGSFSTLEIQRTEQGDSAMYLCASSSGTGVITQYFGPGTRLTVL.

The genes are TRBV7-7 and TRBJ2-5; 12 nucleotides agree with TRBD1. Germline V gives CDR1 SSHAT, CDR2 FNYEAQ (reference sequence). The CDR3 has 15 amino acids. The V segment lost 4 bases and the J segment 5 bases; nucleotides outside the gene matches: 5. The CDR3 nucleotides are TGTGCCAGCAGCTCGGGACAGGGGGCGGTTGAGACCCAGTACTTC. It specifies CASSSGQGAVETQYF. The full variable domain, in which reference TRBV7-7 and TRBJ2-5 provide the parts outside the CDR3, is GAGVSQSPRYKVTKRGQDVTLRCDPISSHATLYWYQQALGQGPEFLTYFNYEAQPDKSGLPSDRFSAERPEGSISTLTIQRTEQRDSAMYRCASSSGQGAVETQYFGPGTRLLVL.

The rearrangement joins TRBV13 to TRBJ2-7; no firm D call. This CDR3 is built from 14 residues. V dropped 4 bases and J dropped 3 bases, with 13 bases sitting between them. CDR1 is PRHDT and CDR2 is FYEKMQ in the germline V gene (reference sequence). The CDR3 is CASSSTGLGYEQYF. CDR3 coding DNA: TGTGCCAGCAGCTCCACGGGTCTGGGCTACGAGCAGTACTTC. Drawing the rest from reference TRBV13 and TRBJ2-7, the complete variable domain is AAGVIQSPRHLIKEKRETATLKCYPIPRHDTVYWYQQGPGQDPQFLISFYEKMQSDKGSIPDRFSAQQFSDYHSELNMSSLELGDSALYFCASSSTGLGYEQYFGPGTRLTVT.

In nucleotides, the CDR3 is TGTGCCACCAGTAGGGGACAGGGCTGGGACACTGAAGCTTTCTTT. It encodes CATSRGQGWDTEAFF. The chain has TRBV24-1 and TRBJ1-1; 9 bases are a match to TRBD1. Trimming cost V 6 bases and J 3 bases; bases outside gene matches: 7. Germline assignment: CDR1 KGHDR and CDR2 SFDVKD. This CDR3 has 15 amino acids.